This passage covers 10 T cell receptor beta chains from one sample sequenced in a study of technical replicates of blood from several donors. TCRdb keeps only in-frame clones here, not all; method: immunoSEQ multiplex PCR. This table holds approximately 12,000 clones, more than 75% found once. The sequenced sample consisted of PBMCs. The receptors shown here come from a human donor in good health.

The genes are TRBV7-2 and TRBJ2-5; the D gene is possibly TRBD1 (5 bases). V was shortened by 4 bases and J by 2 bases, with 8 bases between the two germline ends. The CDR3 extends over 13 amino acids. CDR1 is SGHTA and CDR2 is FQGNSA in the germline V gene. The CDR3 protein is CASSSAGQETQYF. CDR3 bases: TGTGCCAGCAGCTCGGCAGGGCAAGAGACCCAGTACTTC. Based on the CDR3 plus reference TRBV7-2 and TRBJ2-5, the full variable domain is GAGVSQSPSNKVTEKGKDVELRCDPISGHTALYWYRQSLGQGLEFLIYFQGNSAPDKSGLPSDRFSAERTGGSVSTLTIQRTQQEDSAVYLCASSSAGQETQYFGPGTRLLVL.

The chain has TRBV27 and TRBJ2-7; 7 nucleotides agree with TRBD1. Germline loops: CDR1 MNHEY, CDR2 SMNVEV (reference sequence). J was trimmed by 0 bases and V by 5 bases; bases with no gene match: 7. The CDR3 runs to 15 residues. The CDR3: CASSNRQGSSYEQYF. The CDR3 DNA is TGTGCCAGCAGTAACCGACAGGGTTCCTCCTACGAGCAGTACTTC.

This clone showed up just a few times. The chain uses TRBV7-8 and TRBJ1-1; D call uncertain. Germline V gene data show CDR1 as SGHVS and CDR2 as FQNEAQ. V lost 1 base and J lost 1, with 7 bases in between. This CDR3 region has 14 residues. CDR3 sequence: CASSLGRGNTEAFF. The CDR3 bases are TGTGCCAGCAGCTTAGGTCGGGGGAACACTGAAGCTTTCTTT.

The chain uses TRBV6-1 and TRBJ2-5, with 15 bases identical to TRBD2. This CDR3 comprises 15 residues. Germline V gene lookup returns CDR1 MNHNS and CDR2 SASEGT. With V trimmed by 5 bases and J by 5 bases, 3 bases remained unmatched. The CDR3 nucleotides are TGTGCCAGCAGTAGGACTAGCGGGAGGGAGGAGACCCAGTACTTC. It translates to CASSRTSGREETQYF.

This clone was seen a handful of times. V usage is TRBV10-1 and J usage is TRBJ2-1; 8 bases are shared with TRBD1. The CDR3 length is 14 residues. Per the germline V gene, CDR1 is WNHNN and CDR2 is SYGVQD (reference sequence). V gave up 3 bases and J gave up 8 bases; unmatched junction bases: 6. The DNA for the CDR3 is TGCGCCAGCAGTGATTCGACAGGGGTCGATGAGCAGTTCTTC. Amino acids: CASSDSTGVDEQFF.

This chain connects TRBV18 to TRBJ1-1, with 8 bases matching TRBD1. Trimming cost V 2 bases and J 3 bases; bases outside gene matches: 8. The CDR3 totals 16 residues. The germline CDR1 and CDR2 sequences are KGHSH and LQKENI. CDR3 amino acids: CASSPAQGARDTEAFF. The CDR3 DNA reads TGTGCCAGCTCACCAGCTCAGGGGGCCAGGGACACTGAAGCTTTCTTT. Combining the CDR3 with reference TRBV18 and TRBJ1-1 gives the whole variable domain NAGVMQNPRHLVRRRGQEARLRCSPMKGHSHVYWYRQLPEEGLKFMVYLQKENIIDESGMPKERFSAEFPKEGPSILRIQQVVRGDSAAYFCASSPAQGARDTEAFFGQGTRLTVV.

For the CDR3, the DNA is TGTGCCAGCAGCTTAGCCTACAGACAAGACTCTCTGGGGCCCGGGGAGCTGTTTTTT. Protein: CASSLAYRQDSLGPGELFF. This sequence joins TRBV7-9 and TRBJ2-2, with D possibly being TRBD1 (5 bases). Germline V CDR1 and CDR2: SEHNR, FQNEAQ (reference sequence). The CDR3 runs to 19 residues. The V end was cut by 0 bases, the J end by 6 bases, with 23 bases between.

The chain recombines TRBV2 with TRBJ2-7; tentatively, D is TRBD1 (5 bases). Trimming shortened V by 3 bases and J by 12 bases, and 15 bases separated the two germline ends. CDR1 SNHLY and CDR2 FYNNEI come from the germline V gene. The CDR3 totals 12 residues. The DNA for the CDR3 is TGTGCCAGCAGTGATAGTGACAGCGTGTGGTACTTC. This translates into CASSDSDSVWYF. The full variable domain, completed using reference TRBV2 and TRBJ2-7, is EPEVTQTPSHQVTQMGQEVILRCVPISNHLYFYWYRQILGQKVEFLVSFYNNEISEKSEIFDDQFSVERPDGSNFTLKIRSTKLEDSAMYFCASSDSDSVWYFGPGTRLTVT.

The CDR3 loop is CASSQGSAGSSEQYF. The CDR3 DNA reads TGTGCCAGCAGCCAAGGGTCGGCGGGATCGAGCGAGCAGTACTTC. The chain has TRBV4-2 and TRBJ2-7; D may be TRBD2 (6 bases). Germline values: CDR1 LGHNA, CDR2 YNFKEQ. The CDR3 loop spans 15 amino acids. V shed 1 base and J shed 6 bases, with 16 bases lying between them.

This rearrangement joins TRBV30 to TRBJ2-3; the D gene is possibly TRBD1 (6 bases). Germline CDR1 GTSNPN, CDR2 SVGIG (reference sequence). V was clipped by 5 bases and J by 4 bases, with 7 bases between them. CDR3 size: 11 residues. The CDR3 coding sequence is TGTGCCTGGGCAGGGGCAGATACGCAGTATTTT. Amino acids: CAWAGADTQYF.